These T cell receptor beta chains were read from a single sample in a study of T cells in Graves' hyperthyroidism and ophthalmopathy. TCRdb called the multiplex PCR reads again in MiXCR, with one record for every CDR3 protein. The sample has under 400,000 distinct CDR3 sequences, around 25% seen once. Material for sequencing was blood. The receptors were sampled from a man between 50 and 59 years old with Graves' hyperthyroidism. Each CDR3 is given with its conserved first and last residue. A D gene is named only where the DNA matches it firmly. Clone size is given for some rows only: seen once, a few or many times, or a class if the clone is expanded.

V gene,J gene,D gene,clone size,CDR3 DNA,CDR3 protein
TRBV10-2,TRBJ1-3,.,.,TGCGCCAGCACCCCCCGGGGGGCTTCTGGAAACACCATATATTTT,CASTPRGASGNTIYF
TRBV7-3,TRBJ2-2,TRBD2,.,TGTGCCAGCGGGGAGGGCGGGGAGCTGTTTTTT,CASGEGGELFF
TRBV27,TRBJ2-3,.,many,TGTGCCAGCAGTTTAACGTGGAGCACAGATACGCAGTATTTT,CASSLTWSTDTQYF
TRBV5-1,TRBJ2-2,TRBD1,.,TGCGCCAGCAGCCCAACAACAGGGGGAGTGGGGGAGCTGTTTTTT,CASSPTTGGVGELFF
TRBV20-1,TRBJ1-2,TRBD1,many,TGCAGTGCTAGACTTCGCCCGGGACAGGTGAACTATGGCTACACCTTC,CSARLRPGQVNYGYTF
TRBV27,TRBJ2-3,.,.,TGTGCCAGCAGTTCGCCCACCCTATCCACAGATACGCAGTATTTT,CASSSPTLSTDTQYF
TRBV10-3,TRBJ2-7,.,.,TGTGCCATCAGCTCGACAGGATTGTCCTACGAGCAGTACTTC,CAISSTGLSYEQYF
TRBV6-1,TRBJ2-3,.,many,TGTGCCAGCAGTGAACTAGGAGATACGCAGTATTTT,CASSELGDTQYF
TRBV18,TRBJ2-7,.,few,TGTGCCAGCTCACCAGGGCAGGGATTAACCTACGAGCAGTACTTC,CASSPGQGLTYEQYF
TRBV12-3/TRBV12-4,TRBJ2-1,.,.,TGTGCCAGCAGTTTAGCCCAGCGGTTGGGCTACAATGAGCAGTTCTTC,CASSLAQRLGYNEQFF
TRBV6-2/TRBV6-3,TRBJ1-6,.,once,TGTGCCAGCAGTTCGTGGGATTCACCCCTCCACTTT,CASSSWDSPLHF
TRBV28,TRBJ1-1,.,few,TGTGCCAGCAGTACCCTCGGGGACCAAAACACTGAAGCTTTCTTT,CASSTLGDQNTEAFF
TRBV18,TRBJ2-1,.,few,TGTGCCAGCTCACCACCGGTTTACAATGAGCAGTTCTTC,CASSPPVYNEQFF
TRBV11-2,TRBJ2-7,.,many,TGTGCCAGCAGCTTAGTTAGGGCCTACGAGCAGTACTTC,CASSLVRAYEQYF
TRBV6-4,TRBJ2-5,.,few,TGTGCCAGCAGTCTCGCAGGTTGGGGGCTTGAAGAGACCCAGTACTTC,CASSLAGWGLEETQYF
TRBV7-9,TRBJ2-7,.,.,TGTGCCAGCAGCTTTGGGGTGGGGAACTCCCATACCTTCGAGCAGTACTTC,CASSFGVGNSHTFEQYF
TRBV5-1,TRBJ2-3,.,few,TGCGCCAGCGGCCGGGACCACACAGATACGCAGTATTTT,CASGRDHTDTQYF
TRBV12-5,TRBJ2-3,TRBD2,many,TGTGCTAGTGGTTTGGGACTAGCGGCTAACACAGATACGCAGTATTTT,CASGLGLAANTDTQYF
TRBV2,TRBJ1-1,.,many,TGTGCCAGCAGGAAAGGAATGAACACTGAAGCTTTCTTT,CASRKGMNTEAFF